This T cell receptor (beta chain) was recorded in a study of T cell repertoires in cytomegalovirus infection. Turning to the study itself: HLA-B-restricted CMV epitopes that are well studied were used alongside recently identified HLA-C-restricted ones.

Whole-study findings and limits: Using cumulative public TCR beta family frequency, the authors identified those who carried CMV together with the relevant HLA.

TCRdb independently ran MiXCR on the reads; one entry per CDR3 protein. The table includes a few hundred thousand distinct CDR3 sequences, about 44% detected once. This clonotype was seen a few times. The antigen remains undetermined. The CDR3 consists of 15 residues. Trimming left V 1 base short and J 1 base short, with 10 bases between. The germline CDR1 and CDR2 sequences are MGHRA and YSYEKL. This chain uses TRBV4-1 with TRBJ1-1; D gene uncertain. The input for sequencing was cultured PBMCs, taken from culture after CMV antigen stimulation. The TCR comes from a human donor in good health (CMV status not recorded). Some clones in this sample may be carry-over from other donors' samples. The CDR3 reads CASSQAGQWNTEAFF. CDR3 nucleotide sequence: TGCGCCAGCAGCCAAGCTGGGCAATGGAACACTGAAGCTTTCTTT.